Listed below are T cell receptor beta chains from one sample, sequenced in a study of cytomegalovirus exposure and HLA in healthy donors. Some clones are missing from TCRdb's copy, which holds only in-frame ones; the method was immunoSEQ multiplex PCR. The table has 65,000 or so clones, less than 70% seen once. Material: PBMCs. These TCRs come from a man in his thirties or forties in good health and CMV-seronegative. The CDR3 runs from the conserved cysteine through the conserved F or W. The D gene is left open where the match is weak. Clone sizes are given selectively: once, few, many, or a class where the clone is expanded.

J gene,clone size,V gene,D gene,CDR3 protein,CDR3 DNA
TRBJ2-2,-,TRBV7-2,TRBD2,CASSLNRGVVAGELFF,TGTGCCAGCAGCTTAAATCGGGGGGTGGTAGCCGGGGAGCTGTTTTTT
TRBJ1-2,-,TRBV7-8,-,CASSLGLGGSYGYTF,TGTGCCAGCAGCTTAGGTTTAGGCGGGAGCTATGGCTACACCTTC
TRBJ2-6,once,TRBV29-1,-,CSVAPSGANVLTF,TGCAGCGTGGCCCCGTCGGGGGCCAACGTCCTGACTTTC
TRBJ2-1,few,TRBV5-1,TRBD2,CASSPALAGGPKNEQFF,TGCGCCAGCAGCCCGGCACTAGCGGGGGGGCCTAAGAATGAGCAGTTCTTC
TRBJ1-5,-,TRBV19,TRBD1,CASSIQGAQPQHF,TGTGCCAGTAGTATACAGGGGGCCCAGCCCCAGCATTTT
TRBJ1-1,-,TRBV13,-,CASSLGQGNTEAFF,TGTGCCAGCAGCTTAGGGCAGGGGAACACTGAAGCTTTCTTT
TRBJ1-4,-,TRBV2,-,CASRGTAGNEKLFF,TGTGCCAGCAGGGGGACGGCGGGGAATGAAAAACTGTTTTTT
TRBJ2-7,-,TRBV29-1,TRBD1,CSVEGLEQGVQQYF,TGCAGCGTTGAAGGACTCGAACAGGGGGTTCAGCAGTACTTC
TRBJ1-6,-,TRBV5-1,TRBD1,CASSLETGSVSYNSPLHF,TGCGCCAGCAGCTTGGAGACAGGGTCGGTTTCCTATAATTCACCCCTCCACTTT
TRBJ1-2,-,TRBV5-4,TRBD1,CASSLGRGTDDGYTF,TGTGCCAGCAGCTTGGGCCGGGGGACAGACGACGGCTACACCTTC
TRBJ1-1,-,TRBV7-8,-,CASSWTQAAGTEAFF,TGTGCCAGCAGCTGGACTCAGGCGGCGGGCACTGAAGCTTTCTTT
TRBJ2-7,-,TRBV4-1,TRBD2,CASSRGLAGSYEQYF,TGCGCCAGCAGCCGGGGACTAGCGGGGTCCTACGAGCAGTACTTC
TRBJ1-1,-,TRBV7-9,TRBD1,CASSGWGQGARGTEAFF,TGTGCCAGCAGCGGGTGGGGACAGGGGGCGAGAGGTACTGAAGCTTTCTTT
TRBJ2-7,-,TRBV30,TRBD1,CAWSVGGTGVYEQYF,TGTGCCTGGAGTGTAGGTGGGACAGGGGTTTACGAGCAGTACTTC
TRBJ1-2,-,TRBV6-5,-,CASSSPRTGSNYGYTF,TGTGCCAGCAGTTCCCCACGGACGGGGAGTAACTATGGCTACACCTTC
TRBJ2-5,few,TRBV9,-,CASSVGGVQETQYF,TGTGCCAGCAGCGTAGGGGGGGTTCAAGAGACCCAGTACTTC
TRBJ1-2,-,TRBV6-5,TRBD1,CASKGTGANYGYTF,TGTGCCAGCAAGGGGACAGGAGCCAACTATGGCTACACCTTC
TRBJ1-1,once,TRBV18,-,CASSLDRGGSEAFF,TGTGCCAGCTCACTTGACCGGGGGGGGAGTGAAGCTTTCTTT
TRBJ1-4,few,TRBV5-1,TRBD1,CASSWSTGVREKLFF,TGCGCCAGCAGCTGGTCGACAGGGGTTCGAGAAAAACTGTTTTTT
TRBJ2-7,-,TRBV5-4,TRBD1,CASSFSVTGGKYEQYF,TGTGCCAGCAGCTTCTCGGTGACAGGGGGCAAGTACGAGCAGTACTTC
TRBJ2-2,-,TRBV5-8,-,CASSLLSVYTGELFF,TGTGCCAGCAGCTTGTTGAGCGTATACACCGGGGAGCTGTTTTTT
TRBJ2-6,-,TRBV6-5,-,CASKTVSGANVLTF,TGTGCCAGCAAAACAGTCTCTGGGGCCAACGTCCTGACTTTC
TRBJ1-1,-,TRBV6-1,TRBD1,CASSDWTGGGTEAFF,TGTGCCAGCAGTGACTGGACAGGGGGAGGCACTGAAGCTTTCTTT
TRBJ1-5,-,TRBV9,-,CASSVGTGNQPQHF,TGTGCCAGCAGCGTAGGAACGGGCAATCAGCCCCAGCATTTT
TRBJ2-7,-,TRBV12-5,-,CASGLGQAPYEQYF,TGTGCTAGTGGCCTGGGGCAGGCACCCTACGAGCAGTACTTC
TRBJ2-5,-,TRBV29-1,TRBD1,CSVKDRGQETQYF,TGCAGCGTAAAGGACAGGGGGCAGGAGACCCAGTACTTC
TRBJ2-1,-,TRBV9,TRBD2,CASSGTRTSGDEQFF,TGTGCCAGCAGCGGAACTAGGACTAGTGGGGATGAGCAGTTCTTC
TRBJ2-7,-,TRBV27,TRBD1,CASSLYRGYEQYF,TGTGCCAGCAGTTTATACAGGGGCTACGAGCAGTACTTC
TRBJ1-1,-,TRBV2,-,CASRKTGNTEAFF,TGTGCCAGCAGGAAGACAGGGAACACTGAAGCTTTCTTT
TRBJ2-1,-,TRBV5-1,TRBD1,CASSLGQADSEQFF,TGCGCCAGCAGCCTGGGACAGGCGGACAGTGAGCAGTTCTTC
TRBJ1-4,once,TRBV6-5,-,CASSPNNEGNEKLFF,TGTGCCAGCAGTCCTAACAATGAGGGAAATGAAAAACTGTTTTTT
TRBJ2-7,once,TRBV7-8,-,CASSLEGVDYEQYF,TGTGCCAGCAGCTTAGAAGGGGTGGACTACGAGCAGTACTTC
TRBJ2-5,few,TRBV9,TRBD1,CASSPIPGQGGQETQYF,TGTGCCAGCAGCCCCATCCCGGGACAGGGAGGCCAAGAGACCCAGTACTTC
TRBJ2-1,-,TRBV7-6,TRBD2,CASSPGGAYNEQFF,TGTGCCAGCAGCCCGGGGGGAGCCTACAATGAGCAGTTCTTC
TRBJ2-5,-,TRBV29-1,TRBD1,CSVKTTGVRETQYF,TGCAGCGTTAAAACGACAGGGGTCAGAGAGACCCAGTACTTC
TRBJ2-1,-,TRBV9,TRBD2,CASSVSGVRGDEQFF,TGTGCCAGCAGCGTTTCAGGAGTACGGGGGGATGAGCAGTTCTTC
TRBJ1-3,-,TRBV9,-,CASSVGPGDGNTIYF,TGTGCCAGCAGCGTAGGGCCGGGTGATGGAAACACCATATATTTT
TRBJ1-5,-,TRBV30,-,CAWSIQGNQPQHF,TGTGCCTGGAGTATACAGGGCAATCAGCCCCAGCATTTT
TRBJ1-5,few,TRBV6-1,-,CASSEAWTYSNQPQHF,TGTGCCAGCAGTGAAGCTTGGACTTATAGCAATCAGCCCCAGCATTTT
TRBJ1-2,-,TRBV6-5,TRBD1,CASSYSQGGYYGYTF,TGTGCCAGCAGTTACTCACAGGGGGGTTACTATGGCTACACCTTC
TRBJ1-2,-,TRBV2,TRBD1,CASRRGTDGYTF,TGTGCCAGCAGACGTGGGACAGATGGCTACACCTTC
TRBJ2-1,few,TRBV4-2,TRBD2,CASSQDESGGAYNEQFF,TGTGCCAGCAGCCAAGATGAAAGCGGGGGGGCCTACAATGAGCAGTTCTTC
TRBJ1-2,-,TRBV5-1,TRBD1,CASGGQGGGYTF,TGCGCCAGCGGGGGACAGGGGGGTGGCTACACCTTC
TRBJ2-1,-,TRBV7-9,-,CASSATSWGEQFF,TGTGCCAGCAGCGCAACTAGCTGGGGTGAGCAGTTCTTC
TRBJ1-1,few,TRBV6-5,-,CASSYSAGAAFF,TGTGCCAGCAGTTACTCAGCGGGAGCAGCTTTCTTT
TRBJ2-3,-,TRBV5-1,-,CASSHSSGTDTQYF,TGCGCCAGCAGCCACAGTTCCGGCACAGATACGCAGTATTTT
TRBJ1-5,-,TRBV7-9,-,CASSLATRNQPQHF,TGTGCCAGCAGCTTAGCTACGAGGAATCAGCCCCAGCATTTT
TRBJ2-5,-,TRBV11-2,-,CASSIYRVGETQYF,TGTGCCAGCAGCATCTACAGGGTCGGGGAGACCCAGTACTTC
TRBJ2-5,-,TRBV30,TRBD1,CAWSKGGTGLETQYF,TGTGCCTGGAGCAAGGGGGGGACAGGGCTGGAGACCCAGTACTTC
TRBJ2-7,-,TRBV19,-,CASSIRTDYEQYF,TGTGCCAGTAGTATACGGACAGACTACGAGCAGTACTTC
TRBJ2-7,-,TRBV21-1,-,CASSSRTSGGLEQYF,TGTGCCAGCAGCAGCCGTACTAGCGGGGGGCTTGAGCAGTACTTC
TRBJ2-7,-,TRBV5-1,TRBD1,CASSLAGQGPYEQYF,TGCGCCAGCAGCTTGGCGGGACAGGGGCCCTACGAGCAGTACTTC
TRBJ2-7,-,TRBV7-8,TRBD2,CASSLATGEGGEQYF,TGTGCCAGCAGCTTAGCGACTGGGGAGGGCGGCGAGCAGTACTTC
TRBJ2-5,-,TRBV6-5,-,CASSLQGPGETQYF,TGTGCCAGCAGTTTACAGGGTCCGGGGGAGACCCAGTACTTC
TRBJ2-7,-,TRBV7-2,TRBD1,CASVRDRGLYEQYF,TGTGCCAGCGTCCGGGACAGGGGGTTGTACGAGCAGTACTTC